The 19 T cell receptor beta chains reported below all come from one sample, sequenced in a study of shared clonotypes between healthy human individuals. In the naive CD8 group, cells lacked CD45RO and were positively selected for CCR7, so terminally differentiated effector memory CD45RA+ cells were left out. Assay used: immunoSEQ multiplex PCR; TCRdb lists only in-frame clones, some missing. This sample has 2 million to 2.5 million clones, with 85% to 95% found just once. Source material: naive CD8+ T cells sorted from blood. These receptors originate from a man aged 18 to 29 in good health.

Concerning this clone itself: Other DNA sequences in this specimen translate into the identical CDR3. The V call is TRBV19, the J call TRBJ2-3; D perhaps matches TRBD2 (6 bases). The CDR3 extends over 15 amino acids. The germline gives CDR1 LNHDA, CDR2 SQIVND (reference sequence). The germline V and J ends were trimmed by 1 base and 0 bases, with 8 bases remaining between them. The CDR3 region has the DNA TGTGCCAGTAGTATAGTCAGCGGGAGCACAGATACGCAGTATTTT. Amino acids: CASSIVSGSTDTQYF. The full variable domain, with the rest looked up from reference TRBV19 and TRBJ2-3, is DGGITQSPKYLFRKEGQNVTLSCEQNLNHDAMYWYRQDPGQGLRLIYYSQIVNDFQKGDIAEGYSVSREKKESFPLTVTSAQKNPTAFYLCASSIVSGSTDTQYFGPGTRLTVL.

The chain uses TRBV11-1 and TRBJ2-1, with 9 bases fitting TRBD1. Germline V gene sequence: CDR1 SGHAT, CDR2 FQDESV (reference sequence). Germline trimming cut 2 bases from V and 2 bases from J; bases unmatched to any gene: 4. The CDR3 consists of 16 residues. This CDR3 is CASSLLGTGTYNEQFF. The CDR3 DNA reads as TGTGCCAGCAGCTTACTAGGGACAGGGACCTACAATGAGCAGTTCTTC.

The V call is TRBV2, the J call TRBJ2-7; perhaps TRBD1 as D (6 bases). Per germline, CDR1 SNHLY and CDR2 FYNNEI. The V end lost 1 base, the J end lost 3 bases, and 13 bases lay between the germline ends. The CDR3 has 15 residues. CDR3 amino acids: CASSEGLGQNYEQYF. CDR3 coding DNA: TGTGCCAGCAGTGAAGGACTCGGACAGAACTACGAGCAGTACTTC. Variable domain in full (rest from reference TRBV2 and TRBJ2-7): EPEVTQTPSHQVTQMGQEVILRCVPISNHLYFYWYRQILGQKVEFLVSFYNNEISEKSEIFDDQFSVERPDGSNFTLKIRSTKLEDSAMYFCASSEGLGQNYEQYFGPGTRLTVT.

The V call is TRBV7-2, the J call TRBJ2-1, with a possible D match to TRBD2 (6 bases). Looked up from germline, CDR1 is SGHTA and CDR2 is FQGNSA. The CDR3 runs to 16 residues. V lost 6 bases, J lost 0 bases, and 15 bases lay in between. The CDR3 protein is CASSTVAESSYNEQFF. The CDR3 DNA follows: TGTGCCAGCAGTACCGTAGCGGAGAGCTCCTACAATGAGCAGTTCTTC.

The V gene is TRBV27, the J gene TRBJ2-5; D is possibly TRBD1 or TRBD2 (6 bases each). Germline V CDR1 and CDR2: MNHEY, SMNVEV (reference sequence). Trimming cost V 2 bases and J 3 bases, with 22 bases left between them. The CDR3 sequence is 18 residues long. CDR3: CASSLIFGGRGVKETQYF. The DNA of the CDR3 is TGTGCCAGCAGTTTAATTTTTGGGGGGCGCGGTGTAAAAGAGACCCAGTACTTC.

This clone was detected only once. The chain's CDR3 is CASGDRRFYEQYF. CDR3 nucleotides: TGTGCCAGCGGTGACAGGCGATTCTACGAGCAGTACTTC. This chain links TRBV6-5 with TRBJ2-7, with D perhaps TRBD1 (6 bases). The CDR3 is 13 residues long. The V gene lost 8 bases and the J gene lost 3 bases, with 14 bases spanning the gap. Germline assignment: CDR1 MNHEY and CDR2 SVGAGI.

The rearrangement joins TRBV7-9 to TRBJ1-1; D ambiguous. Germline CDR1 and CDR2: SEHNR and FQNEAQ (reference sequence). With 5 bases removed from V and 6 bases from J, the gap between germline ends came to 10 bases. The CDR3 length is 12 residues. DNA for the CDR3: TGTGCCAGCAGCGAGCTAAGCGCTGAAGCTTTCTTT. This gives the protein CASSELSAEAFF.

This clone was counted a single time. Other DNA sequences in this specimen translate into the identical CDR3. The V gene is TRBV6-5, the J gene TRBJ2-2; D is unclear. The CDR3 length is 14 residues. V was cut by 4 bases and J by 1 base, with 7 bases left in between. Germline V gene sequence: CDR1 MNHEY, CDR2 SVGAGI. CDR3: CASSSDWNTGELFF. CDR3 DNA sequence: TGTGCCAGCAGTTCAGACTGGAACACCGGGGAGCTGTTTTTT.

This chain connects TRBV6-5 to TRBJ2-1; no clear D gene. This CDR3 has 15 amino acids. Trimming left V 7 bases short and J 6 bases short, with 19 bases between. Germline V gene lookup returns CDR1 MNHEY and CDR2 SVGAGI. In nucleotides, the CDR3 is TGTGCCAGCAACCCGGCTACCGGCATTAGCAATGAGCAGTTCTTC. Translated: CASNPATGISNEQFF.

The gene calls are TRBV4-3 and TRBJ2-5, with 8 bases matching TRBD2. V was pared by 3 bases and J by 4 bases, with 13 bases of the junction left unmatched. This CDR3 is built from 17 residues. Germline V gives CDR1 LGHNA, CDR2 YSLEER. The CDR3 nucleotides read TGCGCCAGCAGCCACATCCCCCGGGGTAGCGGGATAGAGACCCAGTACTTC. Translating gives CASSHIPRGSGIETQYF.

The chain uses TRBV27 and TRBJ1-2, with D maybe TRBD1 (6 bases). The CDR3 consists of 12 residues. With 5 bases removed from V and 8 bases from J, the gap between germline ends came to 12 bases. CDR1 is MNHEY, CDR2 SMNVEV, per germline (reference sequence). Here the CDR3 reads CASSLGGSGYTF. In DNA form, the CDR3 reads TGTGCCAGCAGTCTAGGGGGTAGCGGCTACACCTTC.

The chain joins TRBV7-9 to TRBJ2-3; D is uncertain. From germline, CDR1 is SEHNR and CDR2 FQNEAQ (reference sequence). Trimming took off 5 bases at V and 4 bases at J, with 22 bases between the two ends. The CDR3 is made up of 17 amino acids. The CDR3 spells CASSPWNYGETPDTQYF. The CDR3 DNA reads as TGTGCCAGCAGCCCCTGGAATTACGGCGAGACCCCAGATACGCAGTATTTT. Together with reference TRBV7-9 and TRBJ2-3, the CDR3 gives the full variable domain: DTGVSQNPRHKITKRGQNVTFRCDPISEHNRLYWYRQTLGQGPEFLTYFQNEAQLEKSRLLSDRFSAERPKGSFSTLEIQRTEQGDSAMYLCASSPWNYGETPDTQYFGPGTRLTVL.

This chain joins TRBV2 and TRBJ2-3, with D perhaps matching TRBD2 (5 bases). CDR1 SNHLY and CDR2 FYNNEI come from the germline V gene. Trimming took 9 bases from V and 4 from J, leaving 14 bases between them. The CDR3 is 13 amino acids. CDR3 residues: CAREGPGSDTQYF. CDR3 DNA sequence: TGTGCCAGAGAGGGCCCGGGCTCAGATACGCAGTATTTT.

The chain is built from TRBV7-2 and TRBJ2-5, with D perhaps matching TRBD2 (5 bases). The CDR3 is 15 residues long. CDR1 and CDR2 from the germline V gene are SGHTA and FQGNSA. With 4 bases removed from V and 2 bases from J, the gap between germline ends came to 14 bases. DNA for the CDR3: TGTGCCAGCAGCTCGCACCCGGGGTCTCAAGAGACCCAGTACTTC. It encodes CASSSHPGSQETQYF.

This rearrangement joins TRBV4-2 to TRBJ2-3; perhaps TRBD1 as D (5 bases). Germline CDR1 LGHNA, CDR2 YNFKEQ. The CDR3 runs 15 residues. Trimming cost V 3 bases and J 2 bases, with 12 bases left between them. CDR3 amino acids: CASSQDRGATDTQYF. CDR3 DNA sequence: TGTGCCAGCAGCCAGGACCGTGGGGCCACAGATACGCAGTATTTT.

This clone was observed a single time. The rearrangement links TRBV2 to TRBJ1-5; D remains ambiguous. The germline gives CDR1 SNHLY, CDR2 FYNNEI. V shed 5 bases and J shed 2 bases, with 10 bases lying between them. The CDR3 covers 14 residues. CDR3 in amino acids: CASSFRSGNQPQHF. CDR3 coding DNA: TGTGCCAGCAGTTTTAGGTCGGGCAATCAGCCCCAGCATTTT.

The chain has TRBV11-2 and TRBJ2-5; 9 nucleotides line up with TRBD2. Germline CDR1 reads SGHAT; CDR2 reads FQNNGV. The CDR3 has 16 residues. The V gene end was trimmed by 0 bases and the J gene end by 5 bases; junction bases not matched to a gene: 7. CDR3 protein: CASSLDRTSGLETQYF. The CDR3, as DNA: TGTGCCAGCAGCTTAGATCGAACTAGCGGGCTGGAGACCCAGTACTTC. The variable domain in full, with the rest retrieved from reference TRBV11-2 and TRBJ2-5, is EAGVAQSPRYKIIEKRQSVAFWCNPISGHATLYWYQQILGQGPKLLIQFQNNGVVDDSQLPKDRFSAERLKGVDSTLKIQPAKLEDSAVYLCASSLDRTSGLETQYFGPGTRLLVL.

Notes on this clone: Other DNA sequences in the same sample also yield this CDR3. The chain couples TRBV6-5 to TRBJ2-3; D is unresolved. This CDR3 has 13 residues. Between the trimmed V and J ends, which lost 2 bases and 3 bases, there was a span of 6 bases. The V gene's germline CDR1 is MNHEY and CDR2 SVGAGI. In nucleotides, the CDR3 is TGTGCCAGCAGTTACGACGGGACAGATACGCAGTATTTT. This encodes CASSYDGTDTQYF.

The genes are TRBV6-6 and TRBJ1-1, with D uncertain. Trimming left V 2 bases short and J 6 bases short, with 10 bases between. The CDR3 runs to 13 residues. The V gene's germline CDR1 is MNHNY and CDR2 SVGAGI (reference sequence). The chain's CDR3 is CASSYPAGPEAFF. CDR3 DNA sequence: TGTGCCAGCAGTTACCCTGCCGGGCCTGAAGCTTTCTTT.